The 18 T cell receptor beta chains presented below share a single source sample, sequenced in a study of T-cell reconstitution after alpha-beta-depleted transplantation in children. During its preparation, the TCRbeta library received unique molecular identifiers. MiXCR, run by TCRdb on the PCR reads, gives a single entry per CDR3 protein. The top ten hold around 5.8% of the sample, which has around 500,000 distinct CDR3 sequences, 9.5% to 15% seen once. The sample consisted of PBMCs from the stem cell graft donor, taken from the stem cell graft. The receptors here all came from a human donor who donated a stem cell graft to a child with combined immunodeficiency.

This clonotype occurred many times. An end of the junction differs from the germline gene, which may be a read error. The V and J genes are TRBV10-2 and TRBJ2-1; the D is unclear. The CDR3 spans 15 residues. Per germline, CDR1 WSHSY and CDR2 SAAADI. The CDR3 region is CASSVQASSYDEQFF. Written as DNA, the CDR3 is TGCGCCAGCAGTGTTCAGGCCTCCTCCTACGATGAGCAGTTCTTC.

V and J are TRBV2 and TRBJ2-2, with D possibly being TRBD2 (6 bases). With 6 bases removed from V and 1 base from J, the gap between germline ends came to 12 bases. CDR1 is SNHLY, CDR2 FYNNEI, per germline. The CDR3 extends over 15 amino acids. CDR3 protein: CASRSRRENTGELFF. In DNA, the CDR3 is TGTGCCAGCAGAAGCAGGCGGGAGAACACCGGGGAGCTGTTTTTT. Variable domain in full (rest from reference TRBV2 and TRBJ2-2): EPEVTQTPSHQVTQMGQEVILRCVPISNHLYFYWYRQILGQKVEFLVSFYNNEISEKSEIFDDQFSVERPDGSNFTLKIRSTKLEDSAMYFCASRSRRENTGELFFGEGSRLTVL.

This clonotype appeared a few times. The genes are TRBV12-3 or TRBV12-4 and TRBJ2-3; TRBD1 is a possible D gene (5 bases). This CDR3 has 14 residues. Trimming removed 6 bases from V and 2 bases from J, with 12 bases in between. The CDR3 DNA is TGTGCCAGCAGCCCGGACACCGCCACAGATACGCAGTATTTT. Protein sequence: CASSPDTATDTQYF.

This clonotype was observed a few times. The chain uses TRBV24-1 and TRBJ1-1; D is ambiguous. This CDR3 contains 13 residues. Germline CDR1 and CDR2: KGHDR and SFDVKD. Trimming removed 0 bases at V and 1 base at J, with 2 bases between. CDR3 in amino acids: CATSDLGNTEAFF. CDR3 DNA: TGTGCCACCAGTGATTTGGGGAACACTGAAGCTTTCTTT.

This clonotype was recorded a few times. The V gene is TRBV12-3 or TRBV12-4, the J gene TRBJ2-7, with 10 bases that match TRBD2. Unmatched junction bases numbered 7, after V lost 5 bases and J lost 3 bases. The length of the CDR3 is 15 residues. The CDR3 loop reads CASSPSGRGFYEQYF. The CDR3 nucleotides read TGTGCCAGCAGTCCGAGCGGGAGGGGCTTCTACGAGCAGTACTTC.

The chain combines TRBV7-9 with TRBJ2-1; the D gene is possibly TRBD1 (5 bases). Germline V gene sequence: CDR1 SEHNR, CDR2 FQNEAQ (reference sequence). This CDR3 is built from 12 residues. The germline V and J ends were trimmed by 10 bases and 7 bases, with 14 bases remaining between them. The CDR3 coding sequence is TGTGCCACCCATAGGGGCAGTAATGAGCAGTTCTTC. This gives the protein CATHRGSNEQFF.

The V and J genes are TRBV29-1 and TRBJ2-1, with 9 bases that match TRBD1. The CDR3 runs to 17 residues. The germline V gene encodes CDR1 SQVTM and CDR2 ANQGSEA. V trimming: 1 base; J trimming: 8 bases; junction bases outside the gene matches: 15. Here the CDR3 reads CSVEGGLGQGIKYEQFF. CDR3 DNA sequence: TGCAGCGTTGAAGGCGGGTTGGGACAGGGTATTAAGTATGAGCAGTTCTTC.

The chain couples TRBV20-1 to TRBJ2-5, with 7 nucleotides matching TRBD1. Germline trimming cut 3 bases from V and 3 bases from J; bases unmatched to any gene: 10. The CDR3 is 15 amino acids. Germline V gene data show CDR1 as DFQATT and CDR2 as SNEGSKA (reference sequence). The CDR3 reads CSASHLGDRKETQYF. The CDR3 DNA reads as TGCAGTGCTAGTCACCTCGGGGACAGAAAAGAGACCCAGTACTTC.

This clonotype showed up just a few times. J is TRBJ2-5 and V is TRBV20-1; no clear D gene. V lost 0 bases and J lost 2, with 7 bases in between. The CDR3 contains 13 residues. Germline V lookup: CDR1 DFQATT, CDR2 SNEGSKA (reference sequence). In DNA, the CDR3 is TGCAGTGCTAGAGACAGCTTACAAGAGACCCAGTACTTC. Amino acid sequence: CSARDSLQETQYF.

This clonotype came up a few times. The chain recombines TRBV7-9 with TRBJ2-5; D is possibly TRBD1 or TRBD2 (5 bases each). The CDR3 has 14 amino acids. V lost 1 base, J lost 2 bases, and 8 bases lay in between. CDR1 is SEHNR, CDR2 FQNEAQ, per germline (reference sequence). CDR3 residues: CASSLVWGQETQYF. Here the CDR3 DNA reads TGTGCCAGCAGCTTAGTTTGGGGGCAAGAGACCCAGTACTTC.

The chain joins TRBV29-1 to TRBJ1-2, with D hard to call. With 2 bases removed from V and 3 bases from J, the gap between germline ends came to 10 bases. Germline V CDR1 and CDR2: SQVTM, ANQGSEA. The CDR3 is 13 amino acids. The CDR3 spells CSVENQLDYGYTF. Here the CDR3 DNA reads TGCAGCGTTGAAAATCAACTTGACTATGGCTACACCTTC.

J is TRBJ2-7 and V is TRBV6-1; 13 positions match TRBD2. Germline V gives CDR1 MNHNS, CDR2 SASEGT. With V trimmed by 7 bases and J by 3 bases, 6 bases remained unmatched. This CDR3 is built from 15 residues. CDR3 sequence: CASNPGTSGIYEQYF. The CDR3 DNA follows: TGTGCCAGCAACCCCGGGACTAGCGGGATCTACGAGCAGTACTTC.

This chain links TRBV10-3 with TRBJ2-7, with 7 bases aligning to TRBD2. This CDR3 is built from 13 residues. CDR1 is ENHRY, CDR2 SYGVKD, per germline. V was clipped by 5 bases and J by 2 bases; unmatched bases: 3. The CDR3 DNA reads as TGTGCCATCAGTCCCGCGGGGGCCTACGAGCAGTACTTC. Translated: CAISPAGAYEQYF.

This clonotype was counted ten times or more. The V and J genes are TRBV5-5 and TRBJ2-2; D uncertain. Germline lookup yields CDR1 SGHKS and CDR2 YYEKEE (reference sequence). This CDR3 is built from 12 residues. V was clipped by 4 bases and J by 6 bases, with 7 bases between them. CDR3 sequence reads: CASSPRSGELFF. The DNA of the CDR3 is TGTGCCAGCAGCCCCAGATCCGGGGAGCTGTTTTTT.

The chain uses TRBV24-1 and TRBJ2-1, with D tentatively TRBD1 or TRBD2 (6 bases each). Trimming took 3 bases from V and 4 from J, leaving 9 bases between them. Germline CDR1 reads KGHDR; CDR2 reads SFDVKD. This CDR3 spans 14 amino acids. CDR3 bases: TGTGCCACCAGTGATGCGGGGACATACAATGAGCAGTTCTTC. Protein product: CATSDAGTYNEQFF.

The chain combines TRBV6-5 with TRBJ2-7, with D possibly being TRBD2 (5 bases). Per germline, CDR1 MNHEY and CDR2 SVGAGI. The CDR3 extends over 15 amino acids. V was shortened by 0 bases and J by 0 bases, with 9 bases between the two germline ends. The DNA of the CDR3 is TGTGCCAGCAGTTACTCGCAGCGGATCTCCTACGAGCAGTACTTC. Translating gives CASSYSQRISYEQYF.

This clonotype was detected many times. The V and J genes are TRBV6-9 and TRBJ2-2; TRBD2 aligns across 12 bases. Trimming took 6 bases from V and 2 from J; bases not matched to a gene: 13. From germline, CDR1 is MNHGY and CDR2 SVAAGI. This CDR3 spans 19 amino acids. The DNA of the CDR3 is TGTGCCAGCAGGGACGCACTAGCGGGGGGCCAATATAACACCGGGGAGCTGTTTTTT. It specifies CASRDALAGGQYNTGELFF.

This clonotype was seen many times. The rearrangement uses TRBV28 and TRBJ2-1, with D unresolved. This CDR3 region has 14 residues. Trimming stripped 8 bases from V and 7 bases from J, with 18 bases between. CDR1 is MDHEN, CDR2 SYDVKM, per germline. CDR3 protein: CASRPYGSWNEQFF. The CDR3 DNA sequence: TGTGCCAGCCGCCCCTATGGATCGTGGAATGAGCAGTTCTTC. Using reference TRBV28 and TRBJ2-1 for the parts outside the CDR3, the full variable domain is DVKVTQSSRYLVKRTGEKVFLECVQDMDHENMFWYRQDPGLGLRLIYFSYDVKMKEKGDIPEGYSVSREKKERFSLILESASTNQTSMYLCASRPYGSWNEQFFGPGTRLTVL.